The source of this T cell receptor (beta chain) is a study of Ad26.COV2.S vaccination and SARS-CoV-2 variants. Study-level background: Participants got Ad26.COV2.S intramuscularly, once or twice 56 days apart.

Study-level results: The TCR breadth and depth analyses may have understated or missed part of the total T cell responses. For non-spike TCRs, breadth in vaccine recipients resembled that in placebo recipients.

CDR1 and CDR2 from the germline V gene are MNHEY and SMNVEV (reference sequence). This CDR3 is built from 12 residues. The V end was cut by 6 bases, the J end by 1 base, with 6 bases between. Clones were read by immunoSEQ multiplex PCR, and TCRdb kept only the in-frame ones, dropping some. Of some 300,000 clones in the sample, approximately 86% are singletons; the top ten hold 2% to 2.5%. To note about this clone: Antigen unknown.

Described treatment: about 20 received Ad26.COV2.S at low or high dose, single or two shots; 5 received placebo; per-sample allocation not given. It was on day 63 after the first vaccine or placebo injection that samples were taken. This receptor was obtained from a person aged 18 to 65 who received the Ad26.COV2.S COVID-19 vaccine or a placebo. This sample comprised peripheral blood, obtained in a trial of Ad26.COV2.S vaccine versus placebo. The J gene is TRBJ1-1, the V gene TRBV27; D ambiguous. The CDR3 spells CASSFGNTEAFF. The CDR3 DNA sequence: TGTGCCAGCAGCTTCGGGAACACTGAAGCTTTCTTT.